Shown below are 7 T cell receptor beta chains from a single sample sequenced in a study of CXCR3-negative and CXCR3-positive naive CD8 T cells. Study-wide results and limits: The TRB CDR3s that CXCR3-positive naive cells carried were more hydrophobic than those of CXCR3-negative naive cells.

The method, 5' RACE with UMI labels, was used to prepare the TRB cDNA libraries. TCRdb reprocessed the 5' RACE reads and keeps a single row for each CDR3 protein, giving no DNA. This sample contains roughly 110,000 distinct CDR3 sequences. What these receptors recognize is not known. The sequencing input was naive CXCR3+ CD8+ T cells from blood. Regarding subset: CD45RO-CCR7+CD27+CD95- naive CD8+ T cells expressing CXCR3 (TNR3+). The receptors originated from a human donor in good health. Some clones in this sample may be carry-over from other donors' samples.

This chain joins TRBV29-1 and TRBJ1-1; the TCRdb D gene call, TRBD1, has no DNA to confirm it. The CDR3 runs to 11 residues. CDR1 and CDR2 (germline): SQVTM, ANQGSEA. The CDR3 reads CSARGGPGAFF.

The genes are TRBV29-1 and TRBJ2-7; the TCRdb D gene call, TRBD2, has no DNA to confirm it. Germline V CDR1 and CDR2: SQVTM, ANQGSEA. The CDR3 spans 18 residues. The CDR3 spells CSVLTGMPVAGGSYEQYF.

The V gene is TRBV28, the J gene TRBJ1-5. Germline loops: CDR1 MDHEN, CDR2 SYDVKM. CDR3 size: 14 residues. This CDR3 reads CASSGLVTPQPQHF.

This sequence joins TRBV24-1 and TRBJ1-5; TCRdb gives TRBD1 as the D gene, but with no DNA this cannot be confirmed. This CDR3 region has 14 residues. Germline CDR1 reads KGHDR; CDR2 reads SFDVKD. The CDR3 region is CATSDRDSNQPQHF.

The CDR3 loop is CASSYEWGSSYEQYF. The chain joins TRBV5-1 to TRBJ2-7. From germline, CDR1 is SGHRS and CDR2 YFSETQ. The CDR3 is 15 residues long.

This chain links TRBV25-1 with TRBJ2-7; TCRdb outputs TRBD1, but without DNA this stays unchecked. Germline values: CDR1 MGHDK, CDR2 SYGVNS. CDR3 length equals 14 residues. The CDR3 here is CASSRQEPSYEQYF.

The rearrangement links TRBV3-1 to TRBJ2-1; TCRdb names TRBD2, which stays unverified in the absence of DNA. This CDR3 is 16 amino acids long. Germline loops: CDR1 LGHDT, CDR2 YNNKEL (reference sequence). The CDR3 loop reads CASSHLGASGYNEQFF.